This T cell receptor (beta chain) was sequenced for a study of blood T cell repertoires in COVID-19. Sequencing was performed with immunoSEQ multiplex PCR; in TCRdb, only in-frame clones are kept and a portion is missing. The profile covers about 300,000 clones, with around 84% appearing a single time and 1.9% taken by the ten largest. With 6 bases clipped from V and 2 bases from J, the junction kept 6 bases outside the gene matches. The CDR3 totals 15 residues. Germline V lookup: CDR1 LNHDA, CDR2 SQIVND (reference sequence). This receptor was taken from a woman in her 30s who had been exposed to COVID-19. The V gene is TRBV19, the J gene TRBJ2-1, with TRBD2 matching over 8 bases. Sequenced input: PBMCs or T cells enriched from blood (not recorded which). CDR3 in amino acids: CASRVSGEAYNEQFF. The DNA of the CDR3 is TGTGCCAGTAGGGTTAGCGGGGAAGCCTACAATGAGCAGTTCTTC.